In its sample, the clone carrying this T cell receptor (beta chain) was seen many times. This sample is drawn from a study of neurological immune-mediated disorders. V was shortened by 4 bases and J by 7 bases, with 10 bases between the two germline ends. This CDR3 comprises 12 residues. Germline V gene sequence: CDR1 SGHDN, CDR2 FVKESK. TCRdb used MiXCR to reprocess the 5' RACE reads, holding one entry per CDR3 protein. The sample gives tens of thousands of distinct CDR3 sequences, about an eighth of which show up once; 1.8% is in the top ten. V is TRBV14 and J is TRBJ1-1, with D perhaps TRBD1 (6 bases). Material for sequencing was PBMCs. The receptor comes from a man between 60 and 70 years old in good health. The CDR3: CASSLQGNEAFF. The CDR3 DNA reads as TGTGCCAGCAGCCTTCAGGGGAATGAAGCTTTCTTT.